The 30 T cell receptor beta chains presented below share a single source sample, sequenced in a study of human T cells and chemical hapten exposure. As to time point: pre-sensitization, week 0. Treatment here: therapeutic diphenylcyclopropenone sensitization with weekly scalp DPC. Each CDR3 protein is one row after TCRdb ran MiXCR on the RACE reads. The table lists under 95,000 distinct CDR3 sequences, 7.5% to 9.5% of them singletons. The specimen comprised whole blood, sampled in connection with sensitization to the hapten diphenylcyclopropenone (DPC). The origin of the receptors is a man aged 40-49 years with alopecia areata. Some clones in this sample may be carry-over from other donors' samples.

Ten or more counts support this clonotype. The chain has TRBV28 and TRBJ1-4; D possibly corresponds to TRBD1 (6 bases). V was trimmed by 2 bases and J by 4 bases, leaving 14 bases between them. The germline V gene encodes CDR1 MDHEN and CDR2 SYDVKM. This CDR3 comprises 16 residues. CDR3 bases: TGTGCCAGCAGTTTAGCTCTGCAGGGGAGTAATGAAAAACTGTTTTTT. This sequence encodes CASSLALQGSNEKLFF. Drawing the rest from reference TRBV28 and TRBJ1-4, the complete variable domain is DVKVTQSSRYLVKRTGEKVFLECVQDMDHENMFWYRQDPGLGLRLIYFSYDVKMKEKGDIPEGYSVSREKKERFSLILESASTNQTSMYLCASSLALQGSNEKLFFGSGTQLSVL.

This clonotype has a count of ten or more. The chain uses TRBV9 and TRBJ2-1, with 8 bases fitting TRBD2. This CDR3 has 15 amino acids. J was trimmed by 10 bases and V by 4 bases; bases with no gene match: 13. Per germline, CDR1 SGDLS and CDR2 YYNGEE. Written as DNA, the CDR3 is TGTGCCAGCAGCCCTAACTTAGCGGGGTCCCCGGAGCAGTTCTTC. Amino acid sequence: CASSPNLAGSPEQFF.

This clonotype was seen at least ten times. V usage is TRBV25-1 and J usage is TRBJ2-1, with D possibly called TRBD1 or TRBD2 (5 bases each). Germline CDR1 MGHDK, CDR2 SYGVNS. The CDR3 totals 15 residues. Trimming removed 8 bases from V and 7 bases from J, with 21 bases in between. The CDR3 here is CASPRWGYCRNEQFF. The DNA for the CDR3 is TGTGCCAGCCCGCGGTGGGGGTATTGTAGGAATGAGCAGTTCTTC.

This clonotype was seen many times. The V call is TRBV12-3 or TRBV12-4, the J call TRBJ1-2; perhaps TRBD1 as D (5 bases). The V and J ends lost 2 bases and 0 bases respectively, with 16 bases between them. This CDR3 region has 17 residues. The CDR3 nucleotides are TGTGCCAGCAGTTTAATTCAGGGCCTACACTCTAACTATGGCTACACCTTC. Protein: CASSLIQGLHSNYGYTF.

CDR3 nucleotide sequence: TGTGCCAGCAGCAAAATTGTAGCGGAGAGCTCCTACGAGCAGTACGTC. It encodes CASSKIVAESSYEQYV. The chain has TRBV21-1 and TRBJ2-7; TRBD2, as called in the table, went unchecked against the DNA. TRBV21-1 is noted as a pseudogene. The CDR3 loop spans 16 amino acids.

As concerns this clonotype: This sequence may be a read error, since a much larger clone differs from it by one base. The chain recombines TRBV12-3 or TRBV12-4 with TRBJ1-4; D perhaps matches TRBD1 (6 bases). CDR3 length: 12 residues. CDR3 nucleotides: TGTGCCAGCCAACAGGGAAGTGAAAAAGTGTTTTTT. It translates to CASQQGSEKVFF.

This clonotype has ten or more counts. V gene TRBV11-2 combines with J gene TRBJ2-1; D not resolved. There are 13 residues in the CDR3. Germline-derived CDR1 and CDR2 are SGHAT and FQNNGV. V lost 3 bases, J lost 7 bases, and 10 bases lay in between. In DNA, the CDR3 is TGTGCCAGCAGCTTCGGGCTTTCGAATGAGCAGTTCTTC. This encodes CASSFGLSNEQFF.

V usage is TRBV6-2 or TRBV6-3 and J usage is TRBJ2-2; D could derive from TRBD1 or TRBD2 (7 bases each). Germline assignment: CDR1 MNHEY and CDR2 SVGEGT. Trimming shortened V by 8 bases and J by 1 base, and 17 bases separated the two germline ends. The CDR3 runs 16 residues. The CDR3 DNA is TGTGCCAGCTTTTGGGAGGGGGCTAAGAACACCGGGGAGCTGTTTTTT. It specifies CASFWEGAKNTGELFF.

This clonotype occurred many times. V is TRBV20-1 and J is TRBJ1-5; TRBD1 matches 7 bases. The junction had 6 bases not matched to a gene; V was cut back by 6 bases and J by 7 bases. This CDR3 is 12 amino acids long. The germline V gene encodes CDR1 DFQATT and CDR2 SNEGSKA (reference sequence). The CDR3 region has the DNA TGCAGTGCCACCCAGGGGGTGCAGCCCCAGCATTTT. Encoded protein: CSATQGVQPQHF.

Notes on this clonotype: This may be a read error: a much more frequent sequence differs by one nucleotide. The rearrangement joins TRBV7-9 to TRBJ1-1; D is undetermined. V was cut by 7 bases and J by 0 bases, with 15 bases left in between. The CDR3 covers 15 residues. Germline lookup yields CDR1 SEHNR and CDR2 FQNEAQ (reference sequence). The CDR3: CASTSGRHLNTEAFF. For the CDR3, the DNA is TGTGCCAGCACTTCCGGGCGGCACTTGAACACTGAAGCTTTCTTT.

The rearrangement links TRBV7-3 to TRBJ2-7; D may be TRBD1 or TRBD2 (6 bases each). The CDR3 spans 12 residues. V lost 5 bases and J 7 bases, leaving 12 bases between the germline ends. The germline gives CDR1 SGHTA, CDR2 FQGTGA. The chain's CDR3 is CASSPGAGEQYF. In DNA form, the CDR3 reads TGTGCCAGCAGCCCAGGGGCGGGGGAGCAGTACTTC.

The genes are TRBV20-1 and TRBJ2-7; 11 nucleotides agree with TRBD2. The CDR3 covers 15 residues. Losses at the gene ends were 6 bases for V and 4 bases for J; bases not matched to a gene: 11. Germline V gives CDR1 DFQATT, CDR2 SNEGSKA (reference sequence). The CDR3 is CSAQEGLAGPYEQYF. Written as DNA, the CDR3 is TGCAGTGCCCAAGAAGGACTAGCGGGCCCTTACGAGCAGTACTTC.

This clonotype occurred a few times. The rearrangement links TRBV19 to TRBJ1-1; 8 bases map to TRBD1. This CDR3 region has 16 residues. CDR1 is LNHDA, CDR2 SQIVND, per germline (reference sequence). The V gene end was trimmed by 6 bases and the J gene end by 4 bases; junction bases not matched to a gene: 13. The CDR3 DNA is TGTGCCAGTAGCTCAACGACAGGGGAATGGTTCACTGAAGCTTTCTTT. Translation gives CASSSTTGEWFTEAFF.

In its sample, this clonotype was seen a few times. The rearrangement joins TRBV24-1 to TRBJ1-1; TRBD1 matches 10 bases. CDR1 KGHDR and CDR2 SFDVKD come from the germline V gene. The V segment lost 7 bases and the J segment 4 bases; nucleotides outside the gene matches: 5. This CDR3 comprises 14 residues. DNA of the CDR3: TGTGCCACCAGAGGACAGGGGGATTTCACTGAAGCTTTCTTT. It codes for CATRGQGDFTEAFF.

This clonotype has at least ten counts. The rearrangement links TRBV24-1 to TRBJ2-2; TRBD1 or TRBD2 may be the D gene (5 bases each). V was cut by 7 bases and J by 6 bases, with 17 bases left in between. Germline loops: CDR1 KGHDR, CDR2 SFDVKD. The CDR3 length is 15 residues. CDR3 bases: TGTGCCACCAGAAGGGACCCTCAGAGGGCCGGGGAGCTGTTTTTT. Amino acids: CATRRDPQRAGELFF.

This clonotype appeared a few times. The genes are TRBV15 and TRBJ1-2; D unclear. Germline assignment: CDR1 LNHNV and CDR2 YYDKDF (reference sequence). This CDR3 region has 14 residues. Deletions cut 6 bases from V and 4 bases from J, with 15 bases between. The chain's CDR3 is CATRQVPDRYGYTF. The CDR3 DNA follows: TGTGCCACCAGACAAGTACCAGACCGCTATGGCTACACCTTC.

This clonotype was counted ten times or more. The gene calls are TRBV25-1 and TRBJ1-2, with D perhaps matching TRBD1 (6 bases). V was trimmed by 1 base and J by 3 bases, leaving 18 bases between them. Germline values: CDR1 MGHDK, CDR2 SYGVNS. This CDR3 contains 17 residues. The CDR3 sequence is CASSELVGGINHYGYTF. The CDR3 region has the DNA TGTGCCAGCAGTGAATTAGTAGGGGGGATTAACCACTATGGCTACACCTTC.

The CDR3 bases are TGCAGCGCGGCTGGACAGGGTTTAGGTGAGCAGTTCTTC. Its protein is CSAAGQGLGEQFF. The gene calls are TRBV29-1 and TRBJ2-1; TRBD1 matches at 8 bases. The CDR3 covers 13 residues. J gave up 9 bases and V 7 bases, and 11 bases lay outside the gene matches. Germline CDR1 reads SQVTM; CDR2 reads ANQGSEA.

This clonotype was seen more than once but under ten times. The rearrangement uses TRBV15 and TRBJ1-4; 8 nucleotides agree with TRBD1. CDR1 is LNHNV, CDR2 YYDKDF, per germline (reference sequence). Germline trimming cut 0 bases from V and 10 bases from J; bases unmatched to any gene: 7. This CDR3 is built from 15 residues. CDR3 nucleotides: TGTGCCACCAGCAGAGAAGAGACAGGGGTGGCAAAACTGTTTTTT. Amino acid sequence: CATSREETGVAKLFF.

V gene TRBV14 combines with J gene TRBJ2-2, with a tentative D call TRBD2 (5 bases). Trimming took 1 base from V and 0 from J, leaving 15 bases between them. Germline lookup yields CDR1 SGHDN and CDR2 FVKESK. CDR3 length equals 18 residues. The CDR3 coding sequence is TGTGCCAGCAGCCAAGTTCCACGCGGGTTCGCGAACACCGGGGAGCTGTTTTTT. Translated, it gives CASSQVPRGFANTGELFF. Supplemented by reference TRBV14 and TRBJ2-2, the full variable domain reads EAGVTQFPSHSVIEKGQTVTLRCDPISGHDNLYWYRRVMGKEIKFLLHFVKESKQDESGMPNNRFLAERTGGTYSTLKVQPAELEDSGVYFCASSQVPRGFANTGELFFGEGSRLTVL.

J is TRBJ1-4 and V is TRBV7-2, with 7 bases lining up with TRBD1. CDR1 and CDR2 (germline): SGHTA, FQGNSA. Losses at the gene ends were 0 bases for V and 0 bases for J; bases not matched to a gene: 19. The CDR3 consists of 22 residues. The CDR3 DNA follows: TGTGCCAGCAGCTTAGCTCCCCGGGACAGAAGCCATGTAGCCACAACTAATGAAAAACTGTTTTTT. Protein sequence: CASSLAPRDRSHVATTNEKLFF.

Only a few counts were recorded for this clonotype. The chain links TRBV6-5 to TRBJ2-1; weak D call: TRBD1 (6 bases). Deletions cut 6 bases from V and 8 bases from J, with 14 bases between. The germline V gene encodes CDR1 MNHEY and CDR2 SVGAGI. The CDR3 consists of 13 residues. The CDR3 loop reads CASRMTGWDEQFF. In nucleotides, the CDR3 is TGTGCCAGCAGAATGACAGGATGGGATGAGCAGTTCTTC.

As to this clonotype: A read error may be the cause here, since a much bigger clone is one base away. This chain uses TRBV3-1 with TRBJ2-1, with no clear D. Germline V gene lookup returns CDR1 LGHDT and CDR2 YNNKEL (reference sequence). The CDR3 is made up of 16 amino acids. DNA of the CDR3: TGTGCCAGCAGCCAAGATCTTACCGATAATTACAATGGGCAGTTCTTC. Residues: CASSQDLTDNYNGQFF.

This clonotype was seen a few times. The chain joins TRBV7-8 to TRBJ2-6; 7 bases agree with TRBD1. Germline CDR1 and CDR2: SGHVS and FQNEAQ. CDR3 length: 19 amino acids. V gave up 2 bases and J gave up 1 base; unmatched junction bases: 11. The chain's CDR3 is CASSLPPVGRGSGANVLTF. As DNA, the CDR3 is TGTGCCAGCAGCTTACCCCCGGTGGGCAGGGGGTCTGGGGCCAACGTCCTGACTTTC.

This clonotype was seen many times. This chain uses TRBV27 with TRBJ2-3; D uncertain. CDR1 is MNHEY, CDR2 SMNVEV, per germline (reference sequence). Trimming took 7 bases from V and 2 from J, leaving 10 bases between them. The CDR3 is 13 amino acids. CDR3 region: CASNDPITDTQYF. CDR3 nucleotide sequence: TGTGCCAGCAATGACCCCATCACAGATACGCAGTATTTT.

The sample holds a few counts of this clonotype. The CDR3 is CASSSPEAFF. The CDR3 region has the DNA TGTGCCAGCAGTAGTCCTGAAGCTTTCTTT. The gene calls are TRBV12-3 or TRBV12-4 and TRBJ1-1; D unresolved. V gave up 5 bases and J gave up 6 bases, with 4 bases separating them. The CDR3 loop spans 10 amino acids.

The chain couples TRBV6-1 to TRBJ2-7, with D maybe TRBD1 (5 bases). From germline, CDR1 is MNHNS and CDR2 SASEGT. Trimming stripped 3 bases from V and 3 bases from J, with 9 bases between. This CDR3 has 13 amino acids. DNA of the CDR3: TGTGCCAGCAGTGATGACAGATTCTACGAGCAGTACGTC. This encodes CASSDDRFYEQYV.

This clonotype was observed at least ten times. The chain links TRBV9 to TRBJ2-1, with 12 bases aligning to TRBD2. Looked up from germline, CDR1 is SGDLS and CDR2 is YYNGEE. J gave up 6 bases and V 4 bases, and 8 bases lay outside the gene matches. The CDR3 spans 16 residues. CDR3 bases: TGTGCCAGCAGCATGACTAGCGGGAGAGGAGCCAATGAGCAGTTCTTC. Translated: CASSMTSGRGANEQFF.

Judged by abundance, this clonotype is medium-sized (0.01 to 0.1%). This chain joins TRBV29-1 and TRBJ1-3, with TRBD1 as a possible D gene (5 bases). The CDR3 is 17 amino acids. Trimming shortened V by 4 bases and J by 1 base, and 20 bases separated the two germline ends. The germline V gene has CDR1 SQVTM and CDR2 ANQGSEA. CDR3 in amino acids: CSVAVGGPGISGNTIYF. The CDR3 DNA reads as TGCAGCGTTGCCGTGGGGGGACCGGGGATTTCTGGAAACACCATATATTTT.

The chain is built from TRBV7-2 and TRBJ2-1, with TRBD1 as a possible D gene (5 bases). CDR1 is SGHTA, CDR2 FQGNSA, per germline. V lost 5 bases and J 0 bases, leaving 11 bases between the germline ends. CDR3 length: 15 residues. The CDR3 reads CASSPDISSYNEQFF. Written as DNA, the CDR3 is TGTGCCAGCAGCCCGGACATTAGCTCCTACAATGAGCAGTTCTTC.